Here is one TCR beta chain with its context. The antigen remains unidentified. The repertoire was sequenced with immunoSEQ multiplex PCR; TCRdb's copy has only in-frame clones and lacks some. The sample includes 500,000 or so clones, around 96% of them seen just once. This sample was taken from a study of shared clonotypes between healthy human individuals. The CDR3 totals 14 residues. The germline V gene has CDR1 KGHSH and CDR2 LQKENI. General observations from the study: Relative to memory subsets, naive subsets generally showed larger estimated richness.

The sample was naive CD4+ T cells sorted from blood. Subset of the sample: CD45RA+ positively selected. This clonotype originated in a young woman in good health. This rearrangement joins TRBV18 to TRBJ2-5; 7 nucleotides align to TRBD1. The last part of the DNA fits TRBJ2-7 better; the J call may be wrong. CDR3 region: CASSPQQGLDEQYF. CDR3 sequence (DNA): TGTGCCAGCTCACCACAACAGGGGCTCGACGAGCAGTACTTC.